This T cell receptor (beta chain) was sequenced for a study of blood T cell repertoires in COVID-19. Profiled with immunoSEQ multiplex PCR; TCRdb holds only in-frame clones, not every one. The sample holds around 90,000 clones, 87% seen once. The V gene lost 3 bases and the J gene lost 1 base, with 12 bases spanning the gap. The germline CDR1 and CDR2 sequences are LNHDA and SQIVND (reference sequence). CDR3 length equals 16 residues. The sequencing sample was made of peripheral blood. This TCR derives from a male donor with acute or convalescent COVID-19. The chain employs TRBV19 and TRBJ2-2; maybe TRBD1 (6 bases). CDR3 protein: CASSIRRDKNTGELFF. The CDR3 nucleotides are TGTGCCAGTAGTATTCGTCGGGACAAGAACACCGGGGAGCTGTTTTTT.